The 14 T cell receptor beta chains presented below share a single source sample, sequenced in a study of cytomegalovirus exposure and HLA in healthy donors. PCR amplification relied on 60 Vbeta primers (plus 13 Jbeta primers). TCRdb's table, derived via immunoSEQ multiplex PCR, lists solely in-frame clones and lacks some. The sample has 120,000 to 150,000 clones, roughly 83% seen once. The sample consisted of PBMCs. All receptors derive from a female donor in good health and CMV-seronegative.

This chain links TRBV4-1 with TRBJ1-5; no reliable D call. The V and J ends lost 4 bases and 6 bases respectively, with 16 bases between them. The CDR3 extends over 15 amino acids. Germline CDR1 and CDR2: MGHRA and YSYEKL. Written as DNA, the CDR3 is TGCGCCAGCAGCCGAGAGGGAGGAAGGGCTCAGCCCCAGCATTTT. This encodes CASSREGGRAQPQHF.

The rearrangement uses TRBV27 and TRBJ1-1; D may be TRBD1 (6 bases). Germline loops: CDR1 MNHEY, CDR2 SMNVEV (reference sequence). With 8 bases removed from V and 3 bases from J, the gap between germline ends came to 13 bases. The CDR3 is 13 residues long. The CDR3 sequence: CASATGTYTEAFF. Written as DNA, the CDR3 is TGTGCCAGCGCGACCGGGACATACACTGAAGCTTTCTTT.

The gene calls are TRBV7-2 and TRBJ2-7; 7 bases are shared with TRBD1. The length of the CDR3 is 11 residues. V lost 6 bases and J lost 4; bases outside the gene matches: 0. The germline CDR1 and CDR2 sequences are SGHTA and FQGNSA. CDR3 sequence (DNA): TGTGCCAGCAGGGGACAGTACGAGCAGTACTTC. Translating it yields CASRGQYEQYF.

The DNA of the CDR3 is TGTGCCAGCAGCATTGGAGCGGCACCCTACGAGCAGTACTTC. Protein sequence: CASSIGAAPYEQYF. The chain couples TRBV9 to TRBJ2-7; TRBD2 is a possible D gene (5 bases). Germline CDR1 SGDLS, CDR2 YYNGEE. The CDR3 has 14 amino acids. The V end was cut by 4 bases, the J end by 2 bases, with 13 bases between.

The rearrangement uses TRBV5-4 and TRBJ2-3; no clear D gene. Per germline, CDR1 SGHNT and CDR2 YYREEE (reference sequence). Trimming stripped 0 bases from V and 2 bases from J, with 7 bases between. The CDR3 extends over 14 amino acids. CDR3 residues: CASSLDSYTDTQYF. CDR3 DNA: TGTGCCAGCAGCTTGGACAGCTACACAGATACGCAGTATTTT.

This clone came up once. The gene calls are TRBV21-1 and TRBJ2-1; TRBD2, the table's D call, was not compared with the DNA. TRBV21-1 is a pseudogene segment. The CDR3 length is 15 residues. The CDR3 region is CASSKGAGAYNEQFF. DNA for the CDR3: TGTGCCAGCAGCAAGGGAGCGGGGGCCTACAATGAGCAGTTCTTC.

The rearrangement joins TRBV5-1 to TRBJ1-3; 12 bases line up with TRBD1. The CDR3 totals 20 residues. J lost 0 bases, V lost 4 bases, and 14 bases had no gene match. Germline CDR1 reads SGHRS; CDR2 reads YFSETQ. The CDR3 loop is CASSLRPGTGGTDSGNTIYF. In DNA, the CDR3 is TGCGCCAGCAGCCTCCGACCCGGGACAGGGGGCACCGACTCTGGAAACACCATATATTTT.

The chain carries TRBV11-2 and TRBJ1-1; a weak D match, TRBD1 (5 bases). CDR1 and CDR2 (germline): SGHAT, FQNNGV. V was trimmed by 4 bases and J by 5 bases, leaving 17 bases between them. The CDR3 contains 15 residues. The CDR3 region is CASSSPGGEITEAFF. DNA of the CDR3: TGTGCCAGCAGCTCACCGGGAGGGGAAATAACTGAAGCTTTCTTT.

The genes are TRBV9 and TRBJ1-2; D not resolved. Per germline, CDR1 SGDLS and CDR2 YYNGEE. The CDR3 is 14 amino acids. Deletions cut 0 bases from V and 4 bases from J, with 10 bases between. CDR3 amino acids: CASSVGPEIYGYTF. In nucleotides, the CDR3 is TGTGCCAGCAGCGTAGGGCCAGAAATCTATGGCTACACCTTC.

This rearrangement joins TRBV29-1 to TRBJ1-2; no clear D. CDR3 size: 12 residues. V lost 3 bases and J 7 bases, leaving 12 bases between the germline ends. CDR1 is SQVTM, CDR2 ANQGSEA, per germline. CDR3 DNA sequence: TGCAGCGTTGAGTCGGGAGCGTTTGGCTACACCTTC. Protein: CSVESGAFGYTF.

This chain joins TRBV7-2 and TRBJ2-3, with 7 bases lining up with TRBD2. The CDR3 loop spans 17 amino acids. The V segment lost 1 base and the J segment 2 bases; nucleotides outside the gene matches: 9. Germline V gene data show CDR1 as SGHTA and CDR2 as FQGNSA. CDR3 in amino acids: CASSLDAGGVITDTQYF. The CDR3, as DNA: TGTGCCAGCAGCTTAGACGCTGGGGGGGTCATCACAGATACGCAGTATTTT.

The V call is TRBV6-5, the J call TRBJ2-3; TRBD2 matches 8 bases. Germline lookup yields CDR1 MNHEY and CDR2 SVGAGI. Unmatched junction bases numbered 11, after V lost 6 bases and J lost 6 bases. The length of the CDR3 is 15 residues. The chain's CDR3 is CASSPGLARRDTQYF. The CDR3, as DNA: TGTGCCAGCAGCCCCGGACTAGCCCGAAGGGATACGCAGTATTTT.

J is TRBJ2-1 and V is TRBV28, with 15 positions matching TRBD2. J was trimmed by 10 bases and V by 5 bases; bases with no gene match: 6. The CDR3 contains 15 residues. CDR1 and CDR2 (germline): MDHEN, SYDVKM. CDR3 sequence (DNA): TGTGCCAGCAGTCCCGGACTAGCGGGAGGGGAGGAGCAGTTCTTC. Translation: CASSPGLAGGEEQFF. The full variable domain, with the rest looked up from reference TRBV28 and TRBJ2-1, is DVKVTQSSRYLVKRTGEKVFLECVQDMDHENMFWYRQDPGLGLRLIYFSYDVKMKEKGDIPEGYSVSREKKERFSLILESASTNQTSMYLCASSPGLAGGEEQFFGPGTRLTVL.

The genes are TRBV6-5 and TRBJ2-7, with 8 bases matching TRBD1. The CDR3 length is 15 residues. Trimming at V came to 6 bases and at J to 7 bases, leaving 14 bases not matched to a gene. Germline V gives CDR1 MNHEY, CDR2 SVGAGI. CDR3 protein: CASRLGGQAWREQYF. For the CDR3, the DNA is TGTGCCAGCAGGCTTGGGGGACAGGCATGGCGGGAGCAGTACTTC.